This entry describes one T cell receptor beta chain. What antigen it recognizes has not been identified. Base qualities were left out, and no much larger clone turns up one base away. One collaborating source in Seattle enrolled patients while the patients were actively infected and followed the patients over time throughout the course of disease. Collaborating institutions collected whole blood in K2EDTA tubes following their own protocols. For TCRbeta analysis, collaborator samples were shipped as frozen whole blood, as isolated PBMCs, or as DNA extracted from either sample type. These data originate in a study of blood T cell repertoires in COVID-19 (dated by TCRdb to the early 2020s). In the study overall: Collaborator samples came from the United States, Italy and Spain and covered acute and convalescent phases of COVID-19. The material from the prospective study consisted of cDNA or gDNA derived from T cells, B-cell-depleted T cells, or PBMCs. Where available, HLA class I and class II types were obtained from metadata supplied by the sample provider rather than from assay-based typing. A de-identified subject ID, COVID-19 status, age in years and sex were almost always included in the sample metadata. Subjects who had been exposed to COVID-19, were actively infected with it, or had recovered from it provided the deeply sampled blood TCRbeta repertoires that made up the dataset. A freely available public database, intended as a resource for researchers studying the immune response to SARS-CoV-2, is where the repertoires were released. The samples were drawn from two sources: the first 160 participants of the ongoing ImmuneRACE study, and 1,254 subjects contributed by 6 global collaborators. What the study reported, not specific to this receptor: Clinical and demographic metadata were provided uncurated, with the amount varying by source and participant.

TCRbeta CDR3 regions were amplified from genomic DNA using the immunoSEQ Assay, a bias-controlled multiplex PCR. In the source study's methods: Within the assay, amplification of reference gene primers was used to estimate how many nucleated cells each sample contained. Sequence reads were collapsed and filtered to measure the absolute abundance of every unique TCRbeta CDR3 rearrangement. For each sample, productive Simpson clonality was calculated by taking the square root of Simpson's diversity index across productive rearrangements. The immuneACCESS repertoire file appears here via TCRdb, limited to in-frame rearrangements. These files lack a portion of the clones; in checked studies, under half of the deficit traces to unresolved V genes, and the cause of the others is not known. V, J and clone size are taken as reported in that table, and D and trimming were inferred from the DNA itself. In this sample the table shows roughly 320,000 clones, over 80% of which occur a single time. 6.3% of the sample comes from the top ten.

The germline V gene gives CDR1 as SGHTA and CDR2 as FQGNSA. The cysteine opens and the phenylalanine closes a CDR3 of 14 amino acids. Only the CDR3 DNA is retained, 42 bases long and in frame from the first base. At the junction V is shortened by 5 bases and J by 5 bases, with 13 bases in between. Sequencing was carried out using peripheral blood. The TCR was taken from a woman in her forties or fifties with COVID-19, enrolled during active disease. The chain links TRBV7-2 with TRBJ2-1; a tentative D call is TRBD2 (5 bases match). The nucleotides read TGTGCCAGCAGCGGATCAGGAGGTAACAATGAGCAGTTCTTC. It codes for CASSGSGGNNEQFF.